One T cell receptor beta chain is described in this entry. This specimen includes other DNA sequences encoding the same CDR3. TCRdb keeps only in-frame clones here, not all; method: immunoSEQ multiplex PCR. The sample lists a few hundred thousand clones; approximately 87% were seen once. The sample belongs to a study of blood T cell repertoires in COVID-19. Germline CDR1 is SGDLS and CDR2 is YYNGEE. With V trimmed by 3 bases and J by 4 bases, 2 bases remained unmatched. The CDR3 is 14 residues long. What was sequenced was peripheral blood. The chain couples TRBV9 to TRBJ1-5; 9 positions agree with TRBD1. This sequence originates from a woman aged 45-59 years with acute or convalescent COVID-19. The CDR3 sequence: CASSATGGNQPQHF. In nucleotides, the CDR3 is TGTGCCAGCAGCGCGACAGGGGGAAATCAGCCCCAGCATTTT.